One sample yielded the 10 T cell receptor beta chains listed below, sequenced in a study of control samples from healthy donors and cancer patients. Sequencing used immunoSEQ multiplex PCR; TCRdb keeps in-frame clones, though not all of them. The sample holds about 160,000 clones, roughly 94% seen once. Sequenced input: PBMCs. The receptors derive from a man in his 60s with colorectal cancer.

This clone came up once. V usage is TRBV30 and J usage is TRBJ1-4; weak D call: TRBD1 (5 bases). The CDR3 is 13 amino acids. The germline V and J ends were trimmed by 1 base and 7 bases, with 10 bases remaining between them. Germline loops: CDR1 GTSNPN, CDR2 SVGIG (reference sequence). In DNA, the CDR3 is TGTGCCTGGAGTGCCGGACACGGTGAAAAACTGTTTTTT. As protein: CAWSAGHGEKLFF.

J is TRBJ2-5 and V is TRBV2; D uncertain. The CDR3 sequence is 14 residues long. The germline V gene has CDR1 SNHLY and CDR2 FYNNEI. Trimming cost V 7 bases and J 7 bases, with 19 bases left between them. CDR3 nucleotide sequence: TGTGCCAGCACGATGACCCCGAGTATAGGGACCCAGTACTTC. Translation: CASTMTPSIGTQYF. Using reference TRBV2 and TRBJ2-5 for the parts outside the CDR3, the full variable domain is EPEVTQTPSHQVTQMGQEVILRCVPISNHLYFYWYRQILGQKVEFLVSFYNNEISEKSEIFDDQFSVERPDGSNFTLKIRSTKLEDSAMYFCASTMTPSIGTQYFGPGTRLLVL.

This chain joins TRBV2 and TRBJ1-2, with D unresolved. With 8 bases removed from V and 4 bases from J, the gap between germline ends came to 20 bases. CDR3 length: 15 residues. Germline CDR1 and CDR2: SNHLY and FYNNEI. In DNA form, the CDR3 reads TGTGCCAGCCCCGAGGGAGCCAGGAGGAGCTATGGCTACACCTTC. Translated: CASPEGARRSYGYTF.

This clone was recorded only once. The chain is built from TRBV11-3 and TRBJ2-1; the match to TRBD2 covers 8 bases. The germline V gene has CDR1 SGHNT and CDR2 YENEEA. Trimming removed 5 bases from V and 9 bases from J; junction bases left unmatched: 12. This CDR3 contains 15 residues. CDR3 in amino acids: CASSGAAGGGSEQFF. CDR3 nucleotide sequence: TGTGCCAGCAGCGGTGCGGCGGGGGGAGGGAGTGAGCAGTTCTTC. The variable domain in full, with the rest retrieved from reference TRBV11-3 and TRBJ2-1, is EAGVVQSPRYKIIEKKQPVAFWCNPISGHNTLYWYLQNLGQGPELLIRYENEEAVDDSQLPKDRFSAERLKGVDSTLKIQPAELGDSAVYLCASSGAAGGGSEQFFGPGTRLTVL.

The table lists this clone with a count of one. V usage is TRBV24-1 and J usage is TRBJ2-1; D not resolved. CDR3 length equals 13 residues. V shed 3 bases and J shed 10 bases, with 12 bases lying between them. CDR1 KGHDR and CDR2 SFDVKD come from the germline V gene. CDR3: CATSDPAGREQFF. In nucleotides, the CDR3 is TGTGCCACCAGTGATCCGGCAGGACGGGAGCAGTTCTTC.

The chain carries TRBV5-1 and TRBJ1-5; TRBD1 aligns across 7 bases. Germline-derived CDR1 and CDR2 are SGHRS and YFSETQ. Trimming removed 6 bases from V and 0 bases from J; junction bases left unmatched: 18. This CDR3 contains 19 residues. DNA of the CDR3: TGCGCCAGCACAACGGGGACAGACTCCCCCGGGGTTAGCAATCAGCCCCAGCATTTT. This gives the protein CASTTGTDSPGVSNQPQHF.

The chain recombines TRBV15 with TRBJ1-6, with D possibly being TRBD1 (5 bases). This CDR3 comprises 15 residues. CDR1 and CDR2 from the germline V gene are LNHNV and YYDKDF (reference sequence). Deletions cut 5 bases from V and 7 bases from J, with 15 bases between. CDR3 nucleotides: TGTGCCACCAGCGCGCCAGGGTCCGGGAATTCACCCCTCCACTTT. Translation: CATSAPGSGNSPLHF.

The chain links TRBV18 to TRBJ1-1; D perhaps matches TRBD1 (5 bases). This CDR3 spans 17 amino acids. CDR1 and CDR2 from the germline V gene are KGHSH and LQKENI. V was trimmed by 0 bases and J by 5 bases, leaving 19 bases between them. CDR3 region: CASSPPINQGGATEAFF. Written as DNA, the CDR3 is TGTGCCAGCTCACCACCGATCAATCAAGGAGGGGCTACTGAAGCTTTCTTT.

This clone was detected once. This chain joins TRBV24-1 and TRBJ2-7; TRBD1 aligns across 9 bases. Germline values: CDR1 KGHDR, CDR2 SFDVKD. The CDR3 has 16 amino acids. Trimming cost V 1 base and J 2 bases; bases outside gene matches: 5. The CDR3 DNA follows: TGTGCCACCAGTGATTTCAGACAGGGGGGGCCCTACGAGCAGTACTTC. This translates into CATSDFRQGGPYEQYF.

The rearrangement links TRBV3-1 (or the pseudogene TRBV3-2) to TRBJ2-5, with TRBD2 identical over 8 bases. This CDR3 is 13 amino acids long. Germline V gives CDR1 LGHDT, CDR2 YNNKEL (reference sequence). Germline trimming cut 4 bases from V and 2 bases from J; bases unmatched to any gene: 0. Here the CDR3 reads CASSRLAQETQYF. The CDR3 DNA is TGTGCCAGCAGCCGACTAGCGCAAGAGACCCAGTACTTC.